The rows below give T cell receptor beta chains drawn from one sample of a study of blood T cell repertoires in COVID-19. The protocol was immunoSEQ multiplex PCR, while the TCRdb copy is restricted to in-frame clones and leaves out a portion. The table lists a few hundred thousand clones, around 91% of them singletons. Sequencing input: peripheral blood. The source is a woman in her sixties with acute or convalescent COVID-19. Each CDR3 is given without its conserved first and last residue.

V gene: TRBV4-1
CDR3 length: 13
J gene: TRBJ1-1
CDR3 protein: ASSQDEGMNTEAF

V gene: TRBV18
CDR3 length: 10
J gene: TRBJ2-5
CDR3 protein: ASSAGMETQY

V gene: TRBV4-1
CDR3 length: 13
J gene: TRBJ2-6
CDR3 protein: ASSQGPLGANVLT

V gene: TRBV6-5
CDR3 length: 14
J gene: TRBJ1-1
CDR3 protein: ASSYSTWALHTEAF

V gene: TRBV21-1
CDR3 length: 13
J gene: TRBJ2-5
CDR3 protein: AVPRGGRLGETQY

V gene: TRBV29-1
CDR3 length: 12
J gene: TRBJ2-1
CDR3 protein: SASSGTGYNEQF

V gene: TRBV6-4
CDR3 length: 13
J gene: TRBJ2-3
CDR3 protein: ASRTSGGNTDTQY

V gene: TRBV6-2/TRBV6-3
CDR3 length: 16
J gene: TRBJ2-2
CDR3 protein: ASSYGPSGRVATGELF

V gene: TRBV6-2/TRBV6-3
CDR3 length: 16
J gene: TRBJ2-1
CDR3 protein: ASSPPPYPGETYNEQF

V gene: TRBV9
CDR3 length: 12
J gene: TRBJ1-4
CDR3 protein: ASSVGQGNEKLF

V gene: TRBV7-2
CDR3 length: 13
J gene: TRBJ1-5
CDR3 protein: ASSLVGGGNQPQH

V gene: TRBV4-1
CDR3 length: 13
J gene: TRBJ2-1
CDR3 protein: ASSLGLAMNNEQF

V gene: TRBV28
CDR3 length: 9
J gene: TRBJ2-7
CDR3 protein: ASSLRYEQY

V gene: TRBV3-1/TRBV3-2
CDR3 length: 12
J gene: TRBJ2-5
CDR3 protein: ASSRTLYQETQY

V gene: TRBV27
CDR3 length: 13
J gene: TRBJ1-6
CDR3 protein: ASRPFSSYNSPLH

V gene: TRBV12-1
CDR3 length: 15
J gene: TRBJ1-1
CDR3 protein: ASSFFGTKGGDTEAF